A single T cell receptor beta chain is shown here with its context. The antigen this receptor binds is unknown. No much larger clone exists at a distance of one base, and base qualities are not known. In total, over 600 healthy bone marrow donors made up the cohort. At the time of sampling, all cohort members were nominally healthy, though unrecorded immune exposures were likely present. The donor tested CMV seronegative and was one of the 352 seronegative cohort members. A peripheral blood sample was provided by each donor, and peripheral blood mononuclear cells were used for TCR beta sequencing. The Qiagen DNeasy Blood Extraction Kit was used to extract genomic DNA from the blood cell samples. CDR1 and CDR2 (LGHNA, YNFKEQ) derive from the germline V gene. The CDR3 runs 14 residues from the cysteine to the phenylalanine. Only CDR3 DNA is held: 42 bases, read in frame from base 1. V and J lose 2 bases and 6 bases, and a span of 13 bases separates them.

The sample belongs to a study of cytomegalovirus exposure and HLA in healthy donors (dated by TCRdb to about 2017). In the study overall: According to an earlier analysis of a few hundred of the donors, 150 million to 200 million T cells yielded 100 million or so unique TCR beta sequences and 250 to 350 Gb of sequence data. An early release that covered 640 HLA-typed donors contained 250 to 350 gigabases of sequencing data and 80 million or so unique TCR sequences. Among the roughly 390 genotyped donors, around 81% belonged to the genetic ancestry cluster associated with self-reported Caucasian donors. The aim of the study was to test whether cataloging public T cell receptors could identify signatures of past pathogen exposure. Using immunosequencing, the study profiled T cell repertoires from about 610 subjects and related those repertoires to cytomegalovirus serostatus. Besides the first cohort of under 700 subjects, a separate validation cohort made up of some 110 different subjects was used. To predict cytomegalovirus infection status, the study combined high-throughput TCR immunosequencing, statistical association of individual TCRs with disease status, and machine learning. A later analysis re-analyzed previously published TCR beta repertoires from 600 to 850 donors and added high-resolution HLA genotyping to study TCR occurrence patterns. The later analysis used no new phenotypic data to find candidate immune exposures, relying instead on TCR beta sequences and their occurrence across donors. In an earlier analysis of roughly 600 of the donors, high-throughput TCR beta sequencing was used to judge whether each TCR beta V gene segment behaved as functional or pseudogenic. Donor age, sex, ethnicity and CMV serostatus were compiled alongside the repertoire data. A later genetic analysis used genome-wide SNP genotypes for about three fifths of the 666 donors, treating that subset as a discovery cohort. All discovery cohort repertoires had been generated using a single sequencing platform. Both class I and class II loci were covered by HLA typing, at four-digit resolution. The number of donors typed differed by locus, with roughly 620-630 for A, B, C, DRB1 and DQB1, around 500 for DQA1, some 570 for DPA1, and some 470 for DPB1. Because of strong linkage in the cohort, roughly five DR-DQ haplotypes were treated as single units for association and clustering. On average, approximately 250,000 unique TCR beta nucleotide sequences were sequenced per donor among some 430 genotyped donors of the cohort, with approximately 18% of those sequences being non-productive. The investigation overall reported the following: According to a later analysis, TCR association rates differed among HLA loci, with DRB1 alleles showing the most associated TCRs and HLA-C alleles showing the fewest. Linkage disequilibrium might explain the correlated functional status among segregating V segments, but an unknown experimental factor could not be ruled out. Immune exposure information for the cohort was limited to CMV serostatus. In an earlier analysis of some 540 of the donors, most TCR beta V segments appeared in productive rearrangements about 87% or about 30% of the time, broadly matching IMGT annotations. According to the authors, the approach could potentially be generalized to other disease states and immunological phenotypes. The study listed 164 TCR beta chains as associated with cytomegalovirus. A later genetic analysis reported fewer N-insertions in productive TCRs among donors in an Asian-associated ancestry cluster than the roughly 620-donor mean. According to a later analysis, parvovirus B19, influenza, CMV and Epstein-Barr virus appeared linked to several top co-occurrence clusters. In vitro tests confirmed that a few of the cytomegalovirus-associated TCR beta chains recognize cytomegalovirus antigens. HLA typing was unavailable for some donors at each locus, so association tests used only the typed subset. A further reported finding was that TCR beta sequences accurately predicted the HLA-A and HLA-B alleles for most subjects in the first cohort. Roughly 17 rarely observed V segments, including chromosome 9 orphons, were excluded from the earlier analysis of a few hundred of the donors because counts were too low. When HLA alleles, especially DR and DQ, strongly co-occurred, TCR associations were difficult to assign to individual alleles. In a later analysis, HLA-associated TCR beta chains were found to be more clonally expanded and to have lower generation probabilities than equally common non-associated chains. The cohort was sequenced for TCR beta chains only, and without alpha or paired-chain data the features that could be detected were limited. In a later analysis, some 17,000 TCR beta sequences were associated with specific HLA alleles at a false discovery rate of 0.05. Sequencing depth was assumed to be roughly uniform across donors in the presence/absence analyses, though that assumption may not hold. Some IMGT-functional V segments, including TRBV6-2 and TRBV6-3, could not be distinguished by the 87-base-pair reads and were therefore excluded. The classifier was reported to diagnose cytomegalovirus status with high specificity and sensitivity in both the original cohort and the validation cohort. A later genetic analysis associated a missense DCLRE1C variant with V-gene and J-gene trimming of TCR beta chains, and an independent cohort replicated the association. Most TCR sequences were seen in very few donors, while some public TCRs were found in many individuals. A cluster of highly shared sequence variants was judged likely to represent a technical artifact of the sequencing pipeline. A later analysis found that most CMV-associated TCR beta chains appeared HLA-restricted, with HLA associations seemingly driven largely by CMV exposure.

The library was built by means of the immunoSEQ multiplex PCR assay. A mixture of 60 forward primers for TCR Vbeta segments and 13 reverse primers for TCR Jbeta segments was used in the multiplex PCR. The CDR3 region of rearranged TCR beta genes was amplified from genomic DNA by a multiplex PCR assay. On the Illumina HiSeq System, the amplified TCR beta libraries were sequenced as 87-base-pair reads. Processing in the source paper ran as follows. A later analysis tallied tens of millions of unique TCR beta chains across the 600 to 700 repertoires, and about 10 million of those chains were shared by two or more donors. Raw reads were error-corrected and collapsed into unique sequences with a nearest-neighbor algorithm that merged closely related sequences to remove PCR and sequencing errors. Alignment of CDR3 sequences to IMGT reference sequences was used to assign V, D and J gene segments. For a sequence to be retained, a match of at least six nucleotides to both a V gene segment and a J gene segment was required. A rearrangement was called productive if the CDR3 had no stop codons and remained in frame with V and J, and every other rearrangement was called non-productive. CDR3 was defined according to IMGT convention as the region running from the second conserved V-encoded cysteine to the conserved J-encoded phenylalanine. Sequences without an unambiguous match to a single V gene segment were excluded from the earlier analysis of a few hundred of the donors. In an earlier analysis of about 590 of the donors, a V segment was called functional when productive rearrangements were above 56.7%, and segregating when the standard deviation between donors exceeded 5%. A statistical classification framework was built for diagnosing cytomegalovirus status from the catalog of TCR beta chain sequences. V and J gene assignment, in a later analysis, came from comparing TCR nucleotide sequences with IMGT/GENE-DB human TR gene sequences. In a later analysis, CDR3 sequences and most-parsimonious VDJ recombination scenarios were assigned using the TCRdist pipeline. In a later analysis, every TCR beta chain was defined by the combination of its CDR3 amino acid sequence and its V-gene family, and reads without a unique V-gene family were dropped. In a later analysis, approximately 590 highly shared, low-generation-probability nucleotide sequences were removed to address suspected cross-contamination and a sequencing artifact. For each public chain, a later analysis derived a clonal expansion index from normalized ranks of inferred template counts within each repertoire. In a later analysis, generation probabilities were computed using a VDJ recombination model fitted to out-of-frame rearrangements, and the results were checked against IGoR. Hypergeometric tests were used in a later analysis to score TCR-TCR, TCR-HLA and TCR-CMV co-occurrence, with a repertoire-size bias correction applied to the TCR pairs. False discovery rates were estimated in a later analysis by permuting HLA or CMV assignments 20 times. In a later analysis, co-occurring TCRs were grouped using DBSCAN, with TCRdist sequence similarity added in when clustering inside HLA-allele-positive subsets. Repertoires with fewer than 30,000 or more than 120,000 public chains were left out of co-occurrence clustering, as were about five repertoires with anomalous nucleotide sharing. The table was pulled from immuneACCESS by TCRdb, which kept in-frame rearrangements only. Such tables lose some clones; where checked, under half of the loss comes from unresolved V genes, and the rest has no known cause. That table gives V, J and clone size, and the DNA gave D and trimming. The sample profile shows over 150,000 clones; around 64% of them were found once. Approximately 3% of the sample rests with the top ten.

This chain joins TRBV4-2 to TRBJ1-1; a tentative D call is TRBD1 (6 bases match). The sequence derives from a woman in her 30s in good health and CMV-seronegative. The sequenced sample consisted of PBMCs. The DNA sequence is as follows: TGTGCCAGCAGCCAATCCCGACAGGTATCTGAAGCTTTCTTT. Translated, this is CASSQSRQVSEAFF.